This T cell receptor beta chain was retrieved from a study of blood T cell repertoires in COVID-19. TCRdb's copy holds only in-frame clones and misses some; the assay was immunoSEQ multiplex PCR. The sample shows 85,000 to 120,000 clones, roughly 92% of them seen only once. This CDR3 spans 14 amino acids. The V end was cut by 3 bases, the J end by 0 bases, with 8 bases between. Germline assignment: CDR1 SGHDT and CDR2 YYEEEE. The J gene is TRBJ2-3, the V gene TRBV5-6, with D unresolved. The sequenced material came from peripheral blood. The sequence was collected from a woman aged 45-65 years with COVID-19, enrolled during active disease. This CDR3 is CASSSGPSTDTQYF. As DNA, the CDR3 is TGTGCCAGCAGCTCTGGCCCTAGCACAGATACGCAGTATTTT.